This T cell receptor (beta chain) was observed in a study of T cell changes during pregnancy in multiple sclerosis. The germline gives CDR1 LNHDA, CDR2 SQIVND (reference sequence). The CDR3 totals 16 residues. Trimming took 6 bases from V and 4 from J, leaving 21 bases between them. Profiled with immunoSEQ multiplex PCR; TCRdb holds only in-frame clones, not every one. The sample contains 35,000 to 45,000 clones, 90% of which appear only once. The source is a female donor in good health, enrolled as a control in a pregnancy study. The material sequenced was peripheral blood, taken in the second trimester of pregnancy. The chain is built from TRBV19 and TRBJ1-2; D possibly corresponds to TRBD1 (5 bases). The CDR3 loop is CASRIQQESILYGYTF. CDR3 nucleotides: TGTGCCAGTAGAATCCAACAGGAGTCCATTCTCTATGGCTACACCTTC.